A selection of T cell receptor beta chains follows, all from one sample in a study of blood T cell repertoires in COVID-19. TCRdb's table, derived via immunoSEQ multiplex PCR, lists solely in-frame clones and lacks some. The sample has 250,000 or so clones; 80% to 90% are singletons. Sequences were obtained from PBMCs or T cells enriched from blood (not recorded which). These TCRs come from a woman aged 25 to 45 who had been exposed to COVID-19. Both conserved end residues are part of each CDR3. The order of the fields is J gene, clone size, D gene, V gene, CDR3 DNA, CDR3 protein. The D gene is left open where the match is weak. Rows may omit the clone size; those that give it use once, few, many or a size class.

>TRBJ2-7|-|TRBD1|TRBV19
TGTGCCAGTAGCCAGGGGGATGGCTATTCCTACGAGCAGTACTTC
CASSQGDGYSYEQYF
>TRBJ2-3|-|-|TRBV5-1
TGCGCCAGCAGCTTGGAAGGGGCCCCCTACACAGATACGCAGTATTTT
CASSLEGAPYTDTQYF
>TRBJ1-2|-|-|TRBV30
TGTGCCTGGAGTGCGGGTAACTATGGCTACACCTTC
CAWSAGNYGYTF
>TRBJ1-4|once|TRBD1|TRBV2
TGTGCCAGCAGGAAGGGACAGACAACTAATGAAAAACTGTTTTTT
CASRKGQTTNEKLFF
>TRBJ1-1|-|TRBD1|TRBV5-1
TGCGCCAGCAGCTCTACCGGACAGGGGGGTTCCATGGCTTTCTTT
CASSSTGQGGSMAFF
>TRBJ2-1|-|-|TRBV29-1
TGCAGCGTTGAAGATCGGCCCACAGGGTACTTGGGAAGGTGGAATGAGCAGTTCTTC
CSVEDRPTGYLGRWNEQFF
>TRBJ1-1|-|-|TRBV11-2
TGTGCCAGCAGCTTGGACAGTGCGACTGAAGCTTTCTTT
CASSLDSATEAFF
>TRBJ2-3|-|TRBD2|TRBV5-5
TGTGCCAGCACTTGGGGAAACGGACTAGCTTCGGGCACAGATACGCAGTATTTT
CASTWGNGLASGTDTQYF
>TRBJ1-2|-|TRBD1|TRBV12-5
TGTGCTAGTGGTCATACGACAGGGGGCGACTATGGCTACACCTTC
CASGHTTGGDYGYTF
>TRBJ2-7|once|TRBD1|TRBV5-8
TGTGCCAGCAGCTGGTCCTGGGACAGGGGCTACGAGCAGTACTTC
CASSWSWDRGYEQYF
>TRBJ1-5|-|TRBD1|TRBV28
TGTGCCAGCAGGACAGGGTTCAATCAGCCCCAGCATTTT
CASRTGFNQPQHF
>TRBJ2-2|-|-|TRBV2
TGTGCCAGCAGTGTGAGAGGGGAGCTGTTTTTT
CASSVRGELFF
>TRBJ1-4|-|-|TRBV5-6
TGTGCCAGCAGCTTGACGGGGGGCGCATATGAAAAACTGTTTTTT
CASSLTGGAYEKLFF
>TRBJ1-5|-|-|TRBV4-2
TGTGCCAGCAGCCTGGGGGAGGGGATCAATCAGCCCCAGCATTTT
CASSLGEGINQPQHF
>TRBJ2-7|-|-|TRBV5-4
TGTGCCATTCGGAGGGGGCCCTACGAGCAGTACTTC
CAIRRGPYEQYF
>TRBJ2-1|few|TRBD1|TRBV5-1
TGCGCCAGCAGCCCCGGACAGGGGTCCTACAATGAGCAGTTCTTC
CASSPGQGSYNEQFF
>TRBJ1-1|-|TRBD1|TRBV30
TGTGCCTGGAGTGGAAATGACAGGGGGAACACTGAAGCTTTCTTT
CAWSGNDRGNTEAFF
>TRBJ1-5|-|-|TRBV28
TGTGCCAGCAGTTTGGTGAGTCAGCCCCAGCATTTT
CASSLVSQPQHF
>TRBJ1-2|-|-|TRBV4-1
TGCGCCAGCAGCCAAGATTGGAGGGGCTACACCTTC
CASSQDWRGYTF
>TRBJ1-1|-|-|TRBV30
TGTGCCTGGAGTGTGAAAAGGGGCACTGAAGCTTTCTTT
CAWSVKRGTEAFF
>TRBJ2-3|-|-|TRBV29-1
TGCGTGGCGGAGACTGCTAGCACAGATACGCAGTATTTT
CVAETASTDTQYF
>TRBJ1-2|once|-|TRBV9
TGTGCCAGCAGCGTAGATAGGGGGAACTATGGCTACACCTTC
CASSVDRGNYGYTF
>TRBJ2-1|once|TRBD2|TRBV5-1
TGCGCCAGCAGACTAGCGGGAGTTCAAAATGAGCAGTTCTTC
CASRLAGVQNEQFF
>TRBJ1-2|-|-|TRBV19
TGTGCCAGTAGTCCAAAGGGCTCGGGGGGCCGCTACTATGGCTACACCTTC
CASSPKGSGGRYYGYTF
>TRBJ2-5|-|-|TRBV7-9
TGTGCCAGCAGCTTACATCTTGCGGAGACCCAGTACTTC
CASSLHLAETQYF
>TRBJ1-2|-|TRBD1|TRBV27
TGTGCCAGCAGTTTAGGACAGGGAGGTAACTATGGCTACACCTTC
CASSLGQGGNYGYTF
>TRBJ2-5|few|TRBD2|TRBV4-2
TGTGCCAGCAGCCCTAGCGGCCGTCAAGAGACCCAGTACTTC
CASSPSGRQETQYF
>TRBJ1-1|once|TRBD1|TRBV7-3
TGTGCCAGCAGCGCCGTACAGGGGCGTACTGAAGCTTTCTTT
CASSAVQGRTEAFF
>TRBJ1-3|once|TRBD1|TRBV4-1
TGCGCCAGCAGCCAAGCAGGGGGCTCTGGAAACACCATATATTTT
CASSQAGGSGNTIYF
>TRBJ2-5|once|TRBD2|TRBV2
TGTGCCAGCACCCGGGGGGTAGCGGGAAGAGGGCAAGAGACCCAGTACTTC
CASTRGVAGRGQETQYF
>TRBJ2-2|-|TRBD1|TRBV10-1
TGCGCCAGCAGTAGAACACAGGGGGCCGGGGAGCTGTTTTTT
CASSRTQGAGELFF
>TRBJ2-7|once|-|TRBV9
TGTGCCAGCAGCGTAGCAGAAGGAGGCTACGAGCAGTACTTC
CASSVAEGGYEQYF
>TRBJ1-3|-|TRBD1|TRBV11-3
TGTGCCAGCAGCCCAGGGGGTGGAAACACCATATATTTT
CASSPGGGNTIYF
>TRBJ1-1|few|TRBD1|TRBV3-1/TRBV3-2
TGTGCCAGCAGCCTAAGAATTCCCGGACAGGGACTTACTGAAGCTTTCTTT
CASSLRIPGQGLTEAFF
>TRBJ2-2|-|-|TRBV11-2
TGTGCGGCGGGGCGGAACACCGGGGAGCTGTTTTTT
CAAGRNTGELFF
>TRBJ2-7|-|TRBD1|TRBV5-4
TGTGCCAGCAGCTTGGTGGGACAGGGGAATTCCTACGAGCAGTACTTC
CASSLVGQGNSYEQYF
>TRBJ1-4|-|TRBD1|TRBV19
TGTGCCAGTAGCACCAGGGGGCTCCCTAATGAAAAACTGTTTTTT
CASSTRGLPNEKLFF
>TRBJ1-4|-|-|TRBV6-6
TGTGCCATCGACCAGGGGACAACTAATGAAAAACTGTTTTTT
CAIDQGTTNEKLFF
>TRBJ2-5|few|-|TRBV7-9
TGTGCCAGCAGCTTGGGGCCGGCCCGACAAGAGACCCAGTACTTC
CASSLGPARQETQYF
>TRBJ2-3|-|-|TRBV21-1
TGTGCCAGCAGCAAACAGGGGGCGTATGATACGCAGTATTTT
CASSKQGAYDTQYF
>TRBJ2-7|once|TRBD2|TRBV2
TGTGCCAGCAGTGAGGGTCAGGGGGCTAGCGGGAGCGAGCAGTACTTC
CASSEGQGASGSEQYF
>TRBJ2-7|-|-|TRBV6-5
TGTGCCAGCGGCTTAGAGGGTTACGAGCAGTACTTC
CASGLEGYEQYF
>TRBJ2-3|-|TRBD2|TRBV7-8
TGTGCCAGCAGCTTAGAAGACACCCTAGCGGTCACAGATACGCAGTATTTT
CASSLEDTLAVTDTQYF
>TRBJ2-7|-|TRBD1|TRBV12-5
TGTGCTAGTGGGGGGACAGAGTCAAATCCCTACGAGCAGTACTTC
CASGGTESNPYEQYF
>TRBJ1-6|once|-|TRBV19
TGTGCCAGTAGTAGCTCCCTCATGGGGGGGTCACCCCTCCACTTT
CASSSSLMGGSPLHF
>TRBJ1-4|-|-|TRBV29-1
TGCAGCGTTCAAGCCCATAATGAAAAACTGTTTTTT
CSVQAHNEKLFF
>TRBJ1-4|-|-|TRBV12-3/TRBV12-4
TGTGCCAGCAGGTTGAGGGGGTCTGAAAAACTGTTTTTT
CASRLRGSEKLFF
>TRBJ1-1|-|-|TRBV2
TGTGCCAGCAGTGAAGAGTCCGGGTACACTGAAGCTTTCTTT
CASSEESGYTEAFF
>TRBJ2-5|-|TRBD2|TRBV5-4
TGTGCCAGCAGCACCGCGGGACTAGAGGAGACCCAGTACTTC
CASSTAGLEETQYF
>TRBJ2-7|-|-|TRBV7-2
TGTGCCAGCAGCTTAGCTTGGGGTCAGGGGGAGCAGTACTTC
CASSLAWGQGEQYF
>TRBJ2-7|-|TRBD2|TRBV6-5
TGTGCCAGCAGTAATCTAGCGGAGAACTACGAGCAGTACTTC
CASSNLAENYEQYF
>TRBJ2-7|-|TRBD1|TRBV5-5
TGTGCCAGCAGCTTGGCGGACAGGGGCCACGAGCAGTACTTC
CASSLADRGHEQYF
>TRBJ1-1|-|-|TRBV28
TGTGCCAGCAGTCCTCAGACAGGAATACGAGCTTTCTTT
CASSPQTGIRAFF